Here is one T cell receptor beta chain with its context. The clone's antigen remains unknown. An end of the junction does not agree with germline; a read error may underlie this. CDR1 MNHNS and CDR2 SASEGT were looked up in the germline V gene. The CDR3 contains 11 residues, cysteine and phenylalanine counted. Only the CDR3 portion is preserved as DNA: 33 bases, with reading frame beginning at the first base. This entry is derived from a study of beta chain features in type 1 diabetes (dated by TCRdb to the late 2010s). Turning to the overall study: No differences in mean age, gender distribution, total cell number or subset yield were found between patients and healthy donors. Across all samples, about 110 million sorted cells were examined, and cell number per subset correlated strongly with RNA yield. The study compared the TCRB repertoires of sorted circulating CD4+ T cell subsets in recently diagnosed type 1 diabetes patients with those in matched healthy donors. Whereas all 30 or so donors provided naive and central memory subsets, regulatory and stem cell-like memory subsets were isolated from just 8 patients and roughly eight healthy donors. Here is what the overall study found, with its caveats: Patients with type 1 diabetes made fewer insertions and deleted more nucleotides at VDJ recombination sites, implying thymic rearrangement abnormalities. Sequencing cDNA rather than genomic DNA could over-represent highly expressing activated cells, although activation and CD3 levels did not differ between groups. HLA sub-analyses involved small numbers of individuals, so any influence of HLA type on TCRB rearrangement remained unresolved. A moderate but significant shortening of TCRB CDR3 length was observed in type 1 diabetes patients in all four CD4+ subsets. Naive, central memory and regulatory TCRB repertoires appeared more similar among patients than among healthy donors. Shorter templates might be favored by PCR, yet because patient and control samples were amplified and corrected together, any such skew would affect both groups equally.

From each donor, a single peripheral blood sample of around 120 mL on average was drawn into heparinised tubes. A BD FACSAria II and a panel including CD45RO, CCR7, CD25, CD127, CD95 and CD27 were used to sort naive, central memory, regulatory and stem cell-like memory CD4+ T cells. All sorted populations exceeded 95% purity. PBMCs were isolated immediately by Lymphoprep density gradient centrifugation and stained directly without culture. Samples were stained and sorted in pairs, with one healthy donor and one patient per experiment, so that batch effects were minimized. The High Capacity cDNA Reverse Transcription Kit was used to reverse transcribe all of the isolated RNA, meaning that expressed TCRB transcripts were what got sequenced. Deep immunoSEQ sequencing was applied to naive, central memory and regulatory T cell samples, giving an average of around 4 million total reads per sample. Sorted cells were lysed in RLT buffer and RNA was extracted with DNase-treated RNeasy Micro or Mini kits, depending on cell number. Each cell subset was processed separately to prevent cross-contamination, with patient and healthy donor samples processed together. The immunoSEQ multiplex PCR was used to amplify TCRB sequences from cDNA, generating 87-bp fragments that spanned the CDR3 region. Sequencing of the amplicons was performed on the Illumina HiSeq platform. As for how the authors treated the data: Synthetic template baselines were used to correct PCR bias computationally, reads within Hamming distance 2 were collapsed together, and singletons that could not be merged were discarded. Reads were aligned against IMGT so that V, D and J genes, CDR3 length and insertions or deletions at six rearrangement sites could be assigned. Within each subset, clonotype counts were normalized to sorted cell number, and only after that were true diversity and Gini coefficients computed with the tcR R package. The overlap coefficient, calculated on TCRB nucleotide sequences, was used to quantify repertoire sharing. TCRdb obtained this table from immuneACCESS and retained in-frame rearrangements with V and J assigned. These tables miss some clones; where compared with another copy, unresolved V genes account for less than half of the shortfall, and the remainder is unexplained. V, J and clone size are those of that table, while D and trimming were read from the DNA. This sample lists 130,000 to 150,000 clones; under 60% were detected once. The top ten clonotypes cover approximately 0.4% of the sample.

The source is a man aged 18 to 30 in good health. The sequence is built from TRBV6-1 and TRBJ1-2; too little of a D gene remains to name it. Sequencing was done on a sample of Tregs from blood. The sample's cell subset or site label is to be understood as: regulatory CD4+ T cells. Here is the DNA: TGTGCCAGCAGTGAACGGACGGGAGGGTCCTTC. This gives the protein CASSERTGGSF.